The 11 T cell receptor beta chains below were found in one sample sequenced in a study of PD-1 blockade in classical Hodgkin lymphoma. Relapse was seen in all patients after autologous stem cell transplantation, and brentuximab vedotin exposure was variable. Some clones are missing from TCRdb's copy, which holds only in-frame ones; the method was immunoSEQ multiplex PCR. Among 17,000 or so clones, 75% to 85% were seen once, and the ten largest hold about 5%. Source: peripheral blood mononuclear cells (PBMCs), taken at baseline. The receptors were gathered from a human donor with classical Hodgkin lymphoma.

The V gene is TRBV9, the J gene TRBJ2-3, with 9 positions matching TRBD2. V lost 1 base to trimming and J lost 3 bases; unmatched junction nucleotides: 6. The CDR3 is made up of 16 amino acids. Germline CDR1 is SGDLS and CDR2 is YYNGEE. CDR3 nucleotides: TGTGCCAGCAGCGTAAGCGCGGGGGGGCCAACAGATACGCAGTATTTT. Translated, it gives CASSVSAGGPTDTQYF. Full variable domain (outside the CDR3, taken from reference TRBV9 and TRBJ2-3): DSGVTQTPKHLITATGQRVTLRCSPRSGDLSVYWYQQSLDQGLQFLIQYYNGEERAKGNILERFSAQQFPDLHSELNLSSLELGDSALYFCASSVSAGGPTDTQYFGPGTRLTVL.

Written as DNA, the CDR3 is TGTGCCAGCAGTGGTTGGACAGGGGCGGCTGGAAACACCATATATTTT. Amino acids: CASSGWTGAAGNTIYF. The chain combines TRBV25-1 with TRBJ1-3; 9 nucleotides agree with TRBD1. After removal of 4 bases from V and 2 bases from J, the junction contained 6 bases not matched to a gene. The CDR3 contains 16 residues. Germline lookup yields CDR1 MGHDK and CDR2 SYGVNS.

The chain combines TRBV4-1 with TRBJ2-1; possibly TRBD2 for D (5 bases). V shed 5 bases and J shed 4 bases, with 12 bases lying between them. This CDR3 is 14 amino acids long. Per the germline V gene, CDR1 is MGHRA and CDR2 is YSYEKL. CDR3 nucleotide sequence: TGCGCCAGCAGCTTTCCCCGGGATTACAATGAGCAGTTCTTC. Amino acids: CASSFPRDYNEQFF.

The chain's CDR3 is CASRAEHGYTF. CDR3 sequence (DNA): TGTGCCAGCAGGGCAGAACATGGCTACACCTTC. The V call is TRBV2, the J call TRBJ1-2; D is uncertain. Between the trimmed V and J ends, which lost 6 bases and 6 bases, there was a span of 8 bases. Germline-derived CDR1 and CDR2 are SNHLY and FYNNEI. The CDR3 extends over 11 amino acids. The full variable domain, in which reference TRBV2 and TRBJ1-2 provide the parts outside the CDR3, is EPEVTQTPSHQVTQMGQEVILRCVPISNHLYFYWYRQILGQKVEFLVSFYNNEISEKSEIFDDQFSVERPDGSNFTLKIRSTKLEDSAMYFCASRAEHGYTFGSGTRLTVV.

J is TRBJ2-3 and V is TRBV5-1; 7 bases agree with TRBD2. CDR3 size: 14 residues. The V segment lost 4 bases and the J segment 1 base; nucleotides outside the gene matches: 3. Per germline, CDR1 SGHRS and CDR2 YFSETQ. The CDR3 bases are TGCGCCAGCAGCGGGGCGGGAGGCACAGATACGCAGTATTTT. It encodes CASSGAGGTDTQYF.

The chain combines TRBV30 with TRBJ1-2; TRBD1 agrees at 10 bases. The CDR3 runs 15 residues. The J segment lost 2 bases and the V segment lost 4 bases, leaving 7 bases of the junction unmatched. CDR1 and CDR2 (germline): GTSNPN, SVGIG (reference sequence). This CDR3 reads CAWNTGQGSNYGYTF. In DNA form, the CDR3 reads TGTGCCTGGAATACGGGACAGGGGTCCAACTATGGCTACACCTTC. The full variable domain, in which reference TRBV30 and TRBJ1-2 provide the parts outside the CDR3, is SQTIHQWPATLVQPVGSPLSLECTVEGTSNPNLYWYRQAAGRGLQLLFYSVGIGQISSEVPQNLSASRPQDRQFILSSKKLLLSDSGFYLCAWNTGQGSNYGYTFGSGTRLTVV.

This rearrangement joins TRBV29-1 to TRBJ2-3; no clear D gene. Trimming left V 1 base short and J 0 bases short, with 8 bases between. This CDR3 has 14 residues. The germline V gene encodes CDR1 SQVTM and CDR2 ANQGSEA. CDR3 amino acids: CSVEAVSSTDTQYF. The CDR3 bases are TGCAGCGTTGAAGCAGTTTCTAGCACAGATACGCAGTATTTT.

This clone showed up just a few times. This chain connects TRBV6-6 to TRBJ1-1; perhaps TRBD1 as D (6 bases). With 0 bases removed from V and 4 bases from J, the gap between germline ends came to 12 bases. Germline CDR1 reads MNHNY; CDR2 reads SVGAGI (reference sequence). CDR3 length equals 15 residues. The CDR3 is CASSYSPGGGTEAFF. DNA of the CDR3: TGTGCCAGCAGTTACTCGCCCGGGGGCGGCACTGAAGCTTTCTTT.

Note on this clone: The junction shows a germline mismatch at one end, possibly a read error. This chain uses TRBV7-2 with TRBJ2-5; possibly TRBD2 for D (5 bases). Germline values: CDR1 SGHTA, CDR2 FQGNSA. This CDR3 is 11 amino acids long. The CDR3 protein is CASSLELDSHF. The DNA for the CDR3 is TGTGCCAGCAGCTTAGAACTAGATTCCCACTTC.

This clone was observed a handful of times. The rearrangement links TRBV4-2 to TRBJ2-3, with TRBD2 matching 7 bases. Germline V gene data show CDR1 as LGHNA and CDR2 as YNFKEQ. Trimming cost V 4 bases and J 6 bases; bases outside gene matches: 13. The CDR3 spans 16 residues. The CDR3 reads CASSPAKGGGKDTQYF. In DNA form, the CDR3 reads TGTGCCAGCAGCCCTGCGAAGGGCGGGGGAAAGGATACGCAGTATTTT.

The DNA of the CDR3 is TGTGCCAGCAGTGAAATTGGTCCTGCCAATAAGGGAAAACTGTTTTTT. Translating gives CASSEIGPANKGKLFF. The rearrangement uses TRBV2 and TRBJ1-4, with D unclear. CDR1 and CDR2 from the germline V gene are SNHLY and FYNNEI. The CDR3 spans 16 residues. V was clipped by 2 bases and J by 10 bases, with 20 bases between them.